This TCR beta chain comes out of a study of regulatory T cells in long-lasting Graves disease. Findings and limits, study-wide: The work looked only at peripheral blood and did not look at thyroid tissue.

Noted time point: newly diagnosed GD, antithyroid drugs for less than 3 months. With RNA extracted from PBMCs as input, the TCR library was made. Building the TCR beta libraries relied on iRepertoire HTBI primers, and CDR3 regions underwent Arm-PCR. TCRdb called the multiplex PCR reads again in MiXCR, with one record for every CDR3 protein. The sample includes 350,000 to 550,000 distinct CDR3 sequences, roughly 15% of them seen just once. There are 17 residues in the CDR3. Trimming cost V 5 bases and J 5 bases; bases outside gene matches: 14. Germline CDR1 is MDHEN and CDR2 is SYDVKM. This clonotype was observed many times. What it recognizes is unknown. These data also featured in a second study, about T cells in Graves' hyperthyroidism and ophthalmopathy. That source notes: Appearing also in blood were most of the thyroid clonotypes expanded above 0.001. Ophthalmopathy and stable hyperthyroidism were separated by a 13 V-J model. Before onset, ophthalmopathy was predicted by the model a median around 6 months earlier.

The chain combines TRBV28 with TRBJ2-5; TRBD2 agrees at 10 bases. This receptor was taken from a woman younger than 35 with Graves disease. The specimen comprised peripheral blood mononuclear cells (PBMCs), sampled at new diagnosis, from a patient treated with antithyroid drugs. CDR3 bases: TGTGCCAGCAGTAATCAAGAGGCTAGCGGGGGCGGGGAGACCCAGTACTTC. It yields the protein CASSNQEASGGGETQYF.